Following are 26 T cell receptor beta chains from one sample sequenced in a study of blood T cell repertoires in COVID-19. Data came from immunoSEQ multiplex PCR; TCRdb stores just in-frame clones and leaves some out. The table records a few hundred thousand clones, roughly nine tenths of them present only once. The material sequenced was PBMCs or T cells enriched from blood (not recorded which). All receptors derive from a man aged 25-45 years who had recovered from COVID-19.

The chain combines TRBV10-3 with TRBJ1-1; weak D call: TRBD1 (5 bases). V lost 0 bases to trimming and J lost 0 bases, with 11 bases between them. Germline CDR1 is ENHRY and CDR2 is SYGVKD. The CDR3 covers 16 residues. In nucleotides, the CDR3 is TGTGCCATCAGTGAGTCCTGGGGCACCCTGAACACTGAAGCTTTCTTT. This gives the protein CAISESWGTLNTEAFF.

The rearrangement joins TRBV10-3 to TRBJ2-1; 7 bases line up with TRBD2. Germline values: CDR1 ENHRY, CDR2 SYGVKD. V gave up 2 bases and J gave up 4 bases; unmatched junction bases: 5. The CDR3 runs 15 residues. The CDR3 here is CAISEGGTMYNEQFF. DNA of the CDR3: TGTGCCATCAGTGAGGGTGGGACTATGTACAATGAGCAGTTCTTC.

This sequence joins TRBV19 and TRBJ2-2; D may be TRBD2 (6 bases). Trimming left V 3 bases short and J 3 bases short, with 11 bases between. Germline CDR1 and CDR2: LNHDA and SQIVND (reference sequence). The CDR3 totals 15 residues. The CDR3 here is CASSIAGSDTGELFF. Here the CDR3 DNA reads TGTGCCAGTAGTATTGCCGGGAGCGACACCGGGGAGCTGTTTTTT.

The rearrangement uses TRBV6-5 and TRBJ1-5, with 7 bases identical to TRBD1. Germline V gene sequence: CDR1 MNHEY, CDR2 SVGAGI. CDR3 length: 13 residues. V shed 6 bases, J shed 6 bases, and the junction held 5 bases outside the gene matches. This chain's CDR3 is CASSLTGSQPQHF. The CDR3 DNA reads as TGTGCCAGCAGCCTGACAGGGTCTCAGCCCCAGCATTTT.

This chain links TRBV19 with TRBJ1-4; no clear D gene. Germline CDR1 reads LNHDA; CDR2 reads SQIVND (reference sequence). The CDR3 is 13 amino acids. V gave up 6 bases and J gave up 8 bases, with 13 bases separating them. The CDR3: CASRYSHWEKLFF. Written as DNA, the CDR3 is TGTGCCAGTAGGTACAGCCACTGGGAAAAACTGTTTTTT.

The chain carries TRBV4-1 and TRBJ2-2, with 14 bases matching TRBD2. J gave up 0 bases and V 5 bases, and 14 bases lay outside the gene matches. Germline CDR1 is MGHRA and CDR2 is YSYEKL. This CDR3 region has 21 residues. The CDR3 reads CASSGHPGLAGEGPNTGELFF. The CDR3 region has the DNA TGCGCCAGCAGCGGACACCCGGGACTAGCGGGAGAGGGGCCGAACACCGGGGAGCTGTTTTTT.

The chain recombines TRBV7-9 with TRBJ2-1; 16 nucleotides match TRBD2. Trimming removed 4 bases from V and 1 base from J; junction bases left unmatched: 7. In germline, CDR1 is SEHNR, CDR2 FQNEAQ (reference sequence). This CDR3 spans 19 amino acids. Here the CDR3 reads CASSYPGLAGGTSYNEQFF. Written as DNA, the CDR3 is TGTGCCAGCAGCTACCCGGGACTAGCGGGAGGGACGTCCTACAATGAGCAGTTCTTC.

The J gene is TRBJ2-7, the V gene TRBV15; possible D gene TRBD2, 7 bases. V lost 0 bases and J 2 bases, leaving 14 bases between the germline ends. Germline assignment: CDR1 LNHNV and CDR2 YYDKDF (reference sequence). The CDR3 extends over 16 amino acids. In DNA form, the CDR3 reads TGTGCCACCAGCAGAGAATACAGGGAGGGGGCCTACGAGCAGTACTTC. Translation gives CATSREYREGAYEQYF.

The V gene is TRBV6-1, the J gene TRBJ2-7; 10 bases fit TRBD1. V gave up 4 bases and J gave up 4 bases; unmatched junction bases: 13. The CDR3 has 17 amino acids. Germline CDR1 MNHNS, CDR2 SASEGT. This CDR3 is CASSGAPGQGTGYEQYF. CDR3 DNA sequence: TGTGCCAGCAGTGGGGCCCCGGGACAGGGGACGGGGTACGAGCAGTACTTC.

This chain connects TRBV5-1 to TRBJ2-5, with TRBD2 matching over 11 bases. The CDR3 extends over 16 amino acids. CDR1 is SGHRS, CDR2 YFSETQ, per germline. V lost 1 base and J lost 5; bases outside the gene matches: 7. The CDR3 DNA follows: TGCGCCAGCAGCTTGTTGGTAGCGGGAGGGCCCGAGACCCAGTACTTC. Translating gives CASSLLVAGGPETQYF. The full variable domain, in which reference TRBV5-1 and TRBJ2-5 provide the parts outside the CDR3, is KAGVTQTPRYLIKTRGQQVTLSCSPISGHRSVSWYQQTPGQGLQFLFEYFSETQRNKGNFPGRFSGRQFSNSRSEMNVSTLELGDSALYLCASSLLVAGGPETQYFGPGTRLLVL.

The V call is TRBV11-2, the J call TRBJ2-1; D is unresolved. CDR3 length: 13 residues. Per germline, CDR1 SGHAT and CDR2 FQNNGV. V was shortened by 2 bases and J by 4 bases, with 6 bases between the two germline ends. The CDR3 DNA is TGTGCCAGCAGCTTACCCCAATACAATGAGCAGTTCTTC. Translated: CASSLPQYNEQFF.

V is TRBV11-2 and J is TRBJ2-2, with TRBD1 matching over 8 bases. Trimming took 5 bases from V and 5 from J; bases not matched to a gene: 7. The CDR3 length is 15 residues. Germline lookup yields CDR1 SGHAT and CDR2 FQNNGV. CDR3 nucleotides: TGTGCCAGCAGCCTTCAGGACAGGGAAACCGGGGAGCTGTTTTTT. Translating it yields CASSLQDRETGELFF. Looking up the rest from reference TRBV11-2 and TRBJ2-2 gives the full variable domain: EAGVAQSPRYKIIEKRQSVAFWCNPISGHATLYWYQQILGQGPKLLIQFQNNGVVDDSQLPKDRFSAERLKGVDSTLKIQPAKLEDSAVYLCASSLQDRETGELFFGEGSRLTVL.

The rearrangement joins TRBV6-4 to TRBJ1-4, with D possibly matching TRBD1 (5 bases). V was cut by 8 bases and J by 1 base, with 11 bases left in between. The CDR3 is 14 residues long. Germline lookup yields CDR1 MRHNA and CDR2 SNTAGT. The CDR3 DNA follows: TGTGCCAGCGACAGAGAGATAACTAATGAAAAACTGTTTTTT. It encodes CASDREITNEKLFF.

CDR3 sequence: CASWGQNYEQYF. Here the CDR3 DNA reads TGTGCCAGCTGGGGACAGAACTACGAGCAGTACTTC. The rearrangement links TRBV28 to TRBJ2-7, with 7 nucleotides matching TRBD1. CDR3 length: 12 residues. The trim removed 8 bases at V and 3 bases at J, leaving 4 bases unmatched. Germline V CDR1 and CDR2: MDHEN, SYDVKM.

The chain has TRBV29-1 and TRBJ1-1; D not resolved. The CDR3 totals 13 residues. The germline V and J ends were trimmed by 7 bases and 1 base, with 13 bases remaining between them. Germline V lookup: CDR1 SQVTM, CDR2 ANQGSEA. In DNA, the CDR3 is TGCAGCGGCTCCGGGATCCGGAACACTGAAGCTTTCTTT. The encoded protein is CSGSGIRNTEAFF.

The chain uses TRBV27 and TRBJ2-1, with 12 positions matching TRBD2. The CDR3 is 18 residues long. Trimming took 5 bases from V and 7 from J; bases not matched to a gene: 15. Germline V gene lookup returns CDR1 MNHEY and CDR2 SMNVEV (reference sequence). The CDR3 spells CASSRLVVTSGSRNEQFF. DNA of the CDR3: TGTGCCAGCAGTCGACTCGTTGTGACTAGCGGGAGTCGGAATGAGCAGTTCTTC.

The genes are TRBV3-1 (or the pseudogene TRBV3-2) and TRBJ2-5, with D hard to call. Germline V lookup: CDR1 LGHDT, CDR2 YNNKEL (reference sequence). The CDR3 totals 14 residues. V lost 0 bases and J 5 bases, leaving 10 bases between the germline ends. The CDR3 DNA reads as TGTGCCAGCAGCCAAGATTCGGGTTCGGAGACCCAGTACTTC. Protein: CASSQDSGSETQYF.

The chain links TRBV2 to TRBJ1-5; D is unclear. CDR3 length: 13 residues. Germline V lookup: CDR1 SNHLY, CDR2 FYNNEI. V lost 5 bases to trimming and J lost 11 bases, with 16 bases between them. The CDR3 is CASSPGQVYAQHF. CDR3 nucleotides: TGTGCCAGCAGTCCTGGTCAGGTTTATGCCCAGCATTTT.

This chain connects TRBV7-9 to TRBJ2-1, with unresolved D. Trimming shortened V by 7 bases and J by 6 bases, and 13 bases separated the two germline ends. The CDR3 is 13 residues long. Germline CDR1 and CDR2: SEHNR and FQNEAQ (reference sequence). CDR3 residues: CASTLRGSNEQFF. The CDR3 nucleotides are TGTGCCAGCACCCTTCGCGGAAGCAATGAGCAGTTCTTC. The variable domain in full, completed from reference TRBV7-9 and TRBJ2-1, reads DTGVSQNPRHKITKRGQNVTFRCDPISEHNRLYWYRQTLGQGPEFLTYFQNEAQLEKSRLLSDRFSAERPKGSFSTLEIQRTEQGDSAMYLCASTLRGSNEQFFGPGTRLTVL.

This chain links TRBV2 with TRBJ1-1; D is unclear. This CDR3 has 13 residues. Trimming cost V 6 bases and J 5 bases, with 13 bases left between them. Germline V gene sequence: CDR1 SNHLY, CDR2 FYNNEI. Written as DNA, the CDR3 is TGTGCCAGCAGGTTAACAATTTGGACTGAAGCTTTCTTT. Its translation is CASRLTIWTEAFF.

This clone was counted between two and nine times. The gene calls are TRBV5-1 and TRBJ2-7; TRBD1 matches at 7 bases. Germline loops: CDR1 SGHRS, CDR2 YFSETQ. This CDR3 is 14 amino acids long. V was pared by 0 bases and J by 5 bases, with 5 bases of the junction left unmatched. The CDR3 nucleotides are TGCGCCAGCAGCTTGGTACAGGGGCCCCACGAGCAGTACTTC. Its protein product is CASSLVQGPHEQYF.

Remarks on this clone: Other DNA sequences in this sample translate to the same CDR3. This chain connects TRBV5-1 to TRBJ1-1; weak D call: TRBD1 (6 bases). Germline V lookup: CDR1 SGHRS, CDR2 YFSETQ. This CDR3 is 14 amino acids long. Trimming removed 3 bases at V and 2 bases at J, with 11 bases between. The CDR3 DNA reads TGCGCCAGCAGCTCGGGACATTTAAACACTGAAGCTTTCTTT. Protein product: CASSSGHLNTEAFF.

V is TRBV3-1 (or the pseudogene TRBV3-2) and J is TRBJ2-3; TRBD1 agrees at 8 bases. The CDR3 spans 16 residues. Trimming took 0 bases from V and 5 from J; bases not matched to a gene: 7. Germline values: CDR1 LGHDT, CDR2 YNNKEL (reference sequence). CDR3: CASSQDRIRGQDTQYF. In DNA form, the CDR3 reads TGTGCCAGCAGCCAAGATCGCATCAGGGGGCAAGATACGCAGTATTTT.

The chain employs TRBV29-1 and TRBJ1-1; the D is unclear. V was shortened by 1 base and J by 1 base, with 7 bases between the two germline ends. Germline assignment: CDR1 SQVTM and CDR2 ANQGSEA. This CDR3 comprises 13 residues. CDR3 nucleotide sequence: TGCAGCGTTGAAGTAACAGAGAACACTGAAGCTTTCTTT. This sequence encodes CSVEVTENTEAFF.

CDR3 DNA sequence: TGTGCCAGCAGTTTCGAGGACAGGGACACTGAAGCTTTCTTT. Its translation is CASSFEDRDTEAFF. This sequence joins TRBV28 and TRBJ1-1; 8 bases map to TRBD1. V shed 3 bases, J shed 3 bases, and the junction held 3 bases outside the gene matches. Looked up from germline, CDR1 is MDHEN and CDR2 is SYDVKM. The CDR3 extends over 14 amino acids.

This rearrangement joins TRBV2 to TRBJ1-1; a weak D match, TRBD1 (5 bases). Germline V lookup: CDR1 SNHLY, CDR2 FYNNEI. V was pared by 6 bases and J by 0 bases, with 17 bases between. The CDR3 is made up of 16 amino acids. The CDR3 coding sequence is TGTGCCAGCAGAGTAGACAGCATTAACATGAACACTGAAGCTTTCTTT. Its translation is CASRVDSINMNTEAFF.